The 5 T cell receptor beta chains given below trace back to one sample, sequenced in a study of cytomegalovirus exposure and HLA in healthy donors. The primer mix had 60 Vbeta and 13 Jbeta primers. Some clones are missing from TCRdb's copy, which holds only in-frame ones; the method was immunoSEQ multiplex PCR. The sample consists of around 270,000 clones, over 70% of them appearing once. The sequenced sample was PBMCs. The receptors stem from a girl aged 2 to 10 in good health and CMV-seronegative.

The rearrangement uses TRBV5-1 and TRBJ2-5, with 7 bases that match TRBD2. Germline trimming cut 3 bases from V and 1 base from J; bases unmatched to any gene: 9. Germline CDR1 reads SGHRS; CDR2 reads YFSETQ. This CDR3 is built from 16 residues. The CDR3 is CASSSASGAIQETQYF. The CDR3 DNA follows: TGCGCCAGCAGCTCCGCTAGCGGCGCTATCCAAGAGACCCAGTACTTC. The variable domain in full, completed from reference TRBV5-1 and TRBJ2-5, reads KAGVTQTPRYLIKTRGQQVTLSCSPISGHRSVSWYQQTPGQGLQFLFEYFSETQRNKGNFPGRFSGRQFSNSRSEMNVSTLELGDSALYLCASSSASGAIQETQYFGPGTRLLVL.

The chain has TRBV30 and TRBJ2-7; the match to TRBD1 covers 7 bases. The CDR3 covers 15 residues. With V trimmed by 0 bases and J by 1 base, 6 bases remained unmatched. Germline CDR1 reads GTSNPN; CDR2 reads SVGIG (reference sequence). CDR3 amino acids: CAWSVKGRGSYEQYF. CDR3 nucleotides: TGTGCCTGGAGTGTAAAGGGCAGGGGGTCCTACGAGCAGTACTTC. Full variable domain (remainder filled in from reference TRBV30 and TRBJ2-7): SQTIHQWPATLVQPVGSPLSLECTVEGTSNPNLYWYRQAAGRGLQLLFYSVGIGQISSEVPQNLSASRPQDRQFILSSKKLLLSDSGFYLCAWSVKGRGSYEQYFGPGTRLTVT.

Turning to this clone: Distinct nucleotide sequences in the sample also encode this CDR3. The chain uses TRBV28 and TRBJ1-1; D uncertain. From germline, CDR1 is MDHEN and CDR2 SYDVKM. The CDR3 has 11 residues. Trimming removed 3 bases from V and 6 bases from J, with 5 bases in between. CDR3 residues: CASSFSAEAFF. The CDR3 DNA is TGTGCCAGCAGTTTTTCGGCTGAAGCTTTCTTT.

This clone came up once. The rearrangement joins TRBV7-2 to TRBJ1-4; a weak D match, TRBD1 (5 bases). The CDR3 loop spans 15 amino acids. The germline V and J ends were trimmed by 5 bases and 3 bases, with 13 bases remaining between them. Germline V gives CDR1 SGHTA, CDR2 FQGNSA. The CDR3 here is CASSPRGASNEKLFF. CDR3 DNA: TGTGCCAGCAGCCCCCGTGGGGCCTCTAATGAAAAACTGTTTTTT.

The chain is built from TRBV13 and TRBJ2-7; 7 bases align to TRBD2. The CDR3 contains 14 residues. V was clipped by 6 bases and J by 3 bases; unmatched bases: 8. CDR1 PRHDT and CDR2 FYEKMQ come from the germline V gene (reference sequence). The chain's CDR3 is CASRLSGRSYEQYF. The CDR3 coding sequence is TGTGCCAGCAGATTATCCGGGAGGAGCTACGAGCAGTACTTC.